The entry below describes one T cell receptor beta chain. The record originates from a study of T cells after somatic rescue of genetic block. Trimming removed 4 bases at V and 2 bases at J, with 11 bases between. CDR1 is GTSNPN, CDR2 SVGIG, per germline (reference sequence). This CDR3 has 13 amino acids. Generated by immunoSEQ multiplex PCR, the TCRdb table keeps only in-frame clones and is missing some. The table includes more than 70,000 clones, about nine tenths detected once. The chain is built from TRBV30 and TRBJ1-1; no firm D call. The receptor comes from a woman under 30. The sample comprised peripheral blood mononuclear cells (PBMCs). The CDR3 region is CAWTELQNTEAFF. Written as DNA, the CDR3 is TGTGCCTGGACCGAACTGCAAAACACTGAAGCTTTCTTT. The full variable domain, with the rest looked up from reference TRBV30 and TRBJ1-1, is SQTIHQWPATLVQPVGSPLSLECTVEGTSNPNLYWYRQAAGRGLQLLFYSVGIGQISSEVPQNLSASRPQDRQFILSSKKLLLSDSGFYLCAWTELQNTEAFFGQGTRLTVV.